One sample yielded the 13 T cell receptor beta chains listed below, sequenced in a study of T cells expressing NK-cell markers. TCRdb reprocessed the 5' RACE reads, with one entry per CDR3 protein and no DNA. The listing records 450,000 to 600,000 distinct CDR3 sequences. Sequencing was performed on blood T cells: a sorted CD56 or NKG2C T cell subset, CD4+ or CD8+ T cells, or bulk PBMC T cells (not recorded which). These receptor sequences come from a man between 18 and 35 years old in good health.

The J gene is TRBJ1-2, the V gene TRBV4-2; TCRdb picks TRBD1, but there is no DNA to check that call. Germline V lookup: CDR1 LGHNA, CDR2 YNFKEQ. The CDR3 consists of 14 residues. The CDR3 sequence: CASSPEGGLNGYTF.

The genes are TRBV12-3 or TRBV12-4 and TRBJ2-1; as DNA is missing, the TRBD1 call by TCRdb cannot be tested. The CDR3 is 15 residues long. The CDR3 sequence: CASSPTGGPYNEQFF.

This rearrangement joins TRBV27 to TRBJ1-1. CDR1 MNHEY and CDR2 SMNVEV come from the germline V gene (reference sequence). This CDR3 region has 17 residues. The CDR3 region is CASRQRKLGKEYTEAFF.

The CDR3 sequence: CSGAVRSLANEQFF. The rearrangement links TRBV20-1 to TRBJ2-1; TCRdb designates TRBD1, a call that cannot be tested without DNA. CDR3 length equals 14 residues. CDR1 and CDR2 from the germline V gene are DFQATT and SNEGSKA (reference sequence).

V is TRBV29-1 and J is TRBJ1-1. The CDR3 covers 12 residues. Germline V gene sequence: CDR1 SQVTM, CDR2 ANQGSEA. CDR3 amino acids: CSGTGDVTEAFF.

This rearrangement joins TRBV7-2 to TRBJ2-4; TCRdb designates TRBD1, a call that cannot be tested without DNA. The germline V gene encodes CDR1 SGHTA and CDR2 FQGNSA. This CDR3 is built from 15 residues. CDR3 sequence: CASSLRTDRVYIQYF.

The chain is built from TRBV27 and TRBJ1-6; TCRdb outputs TRBD1, but without DNA this stays unchecked. The CDR3 is 15 residues long. Germline-derived CDR1 and CDR2 are MNHEY and SMNVEV (reference sequence). The CDR3 here is CASSPGTANNSPLHF.

V gene TRBV19 combines with J gene TRBJ2-1; TCRdb proposes TRBD2, but this gene call is untestable without DNA. The CDR3 totals 19 residues. Germline CDR1 reads LNHDA; CDR2 reads SQIVND (reference sequence). CDR3 sequence: CASSIAPLSGTSGTNEQFF.

The chain combines TRBV6-5 with TRBJ1-1; TCRdb's D gene call, TRBD1, goes unchecked for lack of DNA. Germline V gene sequence: CDR1 MNHEY, CDR2 SVGAGI. This CDR3 comprises 15 residues. The CDR3 is CASSNPRVRDTEAFF.

This chain joins TRBV10-3 and TRBJ2-1; the TCRdb D gene call, TRBD2, has no DNA to confirm it. CDR1 is ENHRY and CDR2 is SYGVKD in the germline V gene. This CDR3 is 16 amino acids long. Here the CDR3 reads CAIKVTGLAGSNEQFF.

The chain couples TRBV4-3 to TRBJ2-2; the D call of TRBD2 rests on TCRdb alone, since no DNA is present to check it. From germline, CDR1 is LGHNA and CDR2 YSLEER. There are 13 residues in the CDR3. The CDR3: CASSPDWKGELFF.

V and J are TRBV12-3 or TRBV12-4 and TRBJ2-7; TCRdb reports TRBD2, a call that lacks DNA to check it against. CDR3 size: 14 residues. CDR3 protein: CASTLAGEIYEQYF.

The rearrangement joins TRBV28 to TRBJ2-7. Germline CDR1 MDHEN, CDR2 SYDVKM. This CDR3 is 14 amino acids long. The CDR3 loop reads CASAGDGVGNKQYF.